These T cell receptor beta chains were read from a single sample in a study of PD-L1 blockade in urothelial cancer. Some clones are missing from TCRdb's copy, which holds only in-frame ones; the method was immunoSEQ multiplex PCR. This sample yields about 52,000 clones, of which 84% are seen a single time; 5% to 6% belongs to the top ten. Here the sequenced sample was PBMCs, taken around atezolizumab (anti-PD-L1) treatment. The receptors originated from a man aged 40-49 years with urothelial cancer. CDR3s include the opening cysteine and the closing phenylalanine or tryptophan. The D gene is left open where the match is weak.

TRBV29-1 | NA | CSVEGVSRSEQYF
TRBV6-5 | NA | CASSYRQSNQPQHF
TRBV5-8 | NA | CASSSKRGSEAFF
TRBV19 | TRBD2 | CASTLSSGRRAETQYF
TRBV6-6 | TRBD2 | CASSYTSGISGNIQYF
TRBV5-6 | NA | CASSFGQSTDTQYF
TRBV9 | TRBD2 | CASSETSGTGELFF
TRBV5-5 | TRBD1 | CASGTGIWTSTDTQYF
TRBV4-1 | TRBD1 | CASSQDGQGAMGYGYTF
TRBV7-8 | NA | CASSFKIETQYF
TRBV29-1 | NA | CSGLGVGTGELFF
TRBV27 | TRBD2 | CASSLSAGLAGGPSYNEQFF
TRBV27 | NA | CASSPGGRRAEAFF
TRBV9 | TRBD2 | CASSVRLAGRVEQFF
TRBV9 | TRBD2 | CASSGLSGREENIQYF
TRBV28 | NA | CASKSGVYEQYF
TRBV19 | NA | CASSITTTNEKLFF
TRBV5-8 | NA | CASSSGRVANTGELFF
TRBV10-3 | TRBD1 | CAISELPRSNRDREETQYF
TRBV5-1 | NA | CASSLNPQVPSGNTIYF
TRBV28 | NA | CASNPRAGNTIYF
TRBV21-1 | NA | CASGLAGTYEQYF